These 21 T cell receptor beta chains share one sample of origin, sequenced in a study of human T cells and chemical hapten exposure. Time point described: patch test 1, 2 weeks after DPC sensitization. Treatment noted: therapeutic diphenylcyclopropenone sensitization with weekly scalp DPC. A single record per CDR3 protein comes from TCRdb applying MiXCR to the RACE reads. This table holds 85,000 to 100,000 distinct CDR3 sequences, roughly 12% found once. The sequences come from whole blood, collected in connection with sensitization to the hapten diphenylcyclopropenone (DPC). All receptors come from a woman aged 35 to 49 with alopecia areata. Some clones in this sample may be carry-over from other donors' samples.

Many counts were recorded for this clonotype. Here the CDR3 reads CSVEDRFSTDTQYF. In DNA, the CDR3 is TGCAGCGTTGAAGACCGGTTTTCCACAGATACGCAGTATTTT. The rearrangement uses TRBV29-1 and TRBJ2-3; unclear D gene. V gave up 0 bases and J gave up 2 bases, with 9 bases separating them. Germline CDR1 and CDR2: SQVTM and ANQGSEA. The CDR3 contains 14 residues.

In DNA form, the CDR3 reads TGTGCCAGCAGCTTACGGCTTTCGGGTGAGCAGTTCTTC. Translating gives CASSLRLSGEQFF. The V gene is TRBV7-9, the J gene TRBJ2-1; D gene unclear. The CDR3 length is 13 residues. Trimming left V 2 bases short and J 9 bases short, with 11 bases between. The germline CDR1 and CDR2 sequences are SEHNR and FQNEAQ (reference sequence).

This clonotype was seen a few times. CDR3 region: CASRTSGSTWNEQFF. CDR3 DNA sequence: TGTGCCAGCAGGACTAGCGGGAGCACGTGGAATGAGCAGTTCTTC. The chain employs TRBV7-2 and TRBJ2-1; 12 positions agree with TRBD2. V was clipped by 6 bases and J by 7 bases; unmatched bases: 7. CDR3 length: 15 residues. The germline V gene has CDR1 SGHTA and CDR2 FQGNSA. Combining the CDR3 with reference TRBV7-2 and TRBJ2-1 gives the whole variable domain GAGVSQSPSNKVTEKGKDVELRCDPISGHTALYWYRQSLGQGLEFLIYFQGNSAPDKSGLPSDRFSAERTGGSVSTLTIQRTQQEDSAVYLCASRTSGSTWNEQFFGPGTRLTVL.

A remark on this clonotype: A much larger clone lies one base from this, so it may be a read error. This rearrangement joins TRBV7-2 to TRBJ2-1; 12 nucleotides align to TRBD2. Trimming took 5 bases from V and 10 from J; bases not matched to a gene: 6. The CDR3 sequence is 14 residues long. Looked up from germline, CDR1 is SGHTA and CDR2 is FQGNSA. CDR3 DNA: TGTACCAGCAGCCCCCTAGCGGGAGGGCCCGAGCAGTTCTTC. It is translated as CTSSPLAGGPEQFF. The entire variable domain, with the rest obtained from reference TRBV7-2 and TRBJ2-1, is as follows: GAGVSQSPSNKVTEKGKDVELRCDPISGHTALYWYRQSLGQGLEFLIYFQGNSAPDKSGLPSDRFSAERTGGSVSTLTIQRTQQEDSAVYLCTSSPLAGGPEQFFGPGTRLTVL.

The J gene is TRBJ2-2, the V gene TRBV7-2; a possible D gene is TRBD2 (5 bases). This CDR3 contains 15 residues. From germline, CDR1 is SGHTA and CDR2 FQGNSA. Trimming removed 5 bases from V and 3 bases from J, with 13 bases in between. The CDR3 region has the DNA TGTGCCAGCAGCCCCGGACTTACCCACACCGGGGAGCTGTTTTTT. Amino acids: CASSPGLTHTGELFF.

This rearrangement joins TRBV12-3 or TRBV12-4 to TRBJ1-1, with D tentatively TRBD1 (5 bases). The CDR3 is 13 amino acids. Trimming shortened V by 6 bases and J by 4 bases, and 12 bases separated the two germline ends. The CDR3 coding sequence is TGTGCCAGCAGCTGGGACGGAATCACTGAAGCTTTCTTT. Amino acids: CASSWDGITEAFF.

The chain employs TRBV10-3 and TRBJ2-7; 8 nucleotides line up with TRBD1. The length of the CDR3 is 15 residues. V dropped 3 bases and J dropped 2; count of bases not matched to a gene: 6. The V gene's germline CDR1 is ENHRY and CDR2 SYGVKD. CDR3 sequence reads: CAISDTGQGPYEQYF. The CDR3 bases are TGTGCCATCAGTGATACTGGACAGGGTCCCTACGAGCAGTACTTC.

This clonotype was counted once. Since a much larger clone is just one base distant, this may be a read error. This CDR3 fails to terminate in the conserved phenylalanine or tryptophan, so it likely reflects a read error. The genes are TRBV12-3 or TRBV12-4 and TRBJ2-7, with TRBD2 matching 13 bases. This CDR3 is built from 15 residues. The V and J ends lost 6 bases and 4 bases, in that order; junction bases with no gene match: 6. CDR3 coding DNA: TGTGCCAGCAGCCTACGGACTAGCGGGAGTTACGAGCAGTACTCC. Its protein is CASSLRTSGSYEQYS.

This clonotype was found many times. V gene TRBV7-9 combines with J gene TRBJ1-6; D gene ambiguous. The CDR3 length is 14 residues. V gave up 1 base and J gave up 7 bases, with 8 bases separating them. Germline CDR1 is SEHNR and CDR2 is FQNEAQ (reference sequence). The CDR3 DNA reads TGTGCCAGCAGCTTAGTAATTGGGAATTCACCCCTCCACTTT. This translates into CASSLVIGNSPLHF. Full variable domain (outside the CDR3, taken from reference TRBV7-9 and TRBJ1-6): DTGVSQNPRHKITKRGQNVTFRCDPISEHNRLYWYRQTLGQGPEFLTYFQNEAQLEKSRLLSDRFSAERPKGSFSTLEIQRTEQGDSAMYLCASSLVIGNSPLHFGNGTRLTVT.

This clonotype occurred a few times. This chain connects TRBV3-1 to TRBJ2-1; weak D call: TRBD2 (6 bases). V was pared by 4 bases and J by 8 bases, with 12 bases between. The germline V gene has CDR1 LGHDT and CDR2 YNNKEL (reference sequence). The CDR3 runs 13 residues. Here the CDR3 DNA reads TGTGCCAGCAGCCGTGTCGGGGAGGATGAGCAGTTCTTC. Translated: CASSRVGEDEQFF.

This clonotype was observed once. V and J are TRBV30 and TRBJ2-7; TRBD1 matches at 7 bases. This CDR3 is built from 15 residues. In germline, CDR1 is GTSNPN, CDR2 SVGIG (reference sequence). J gave up 5 bases and V 1 base, and 11 bases lay outside the gene matches. CDR3 sequence: CAWSGPLTGTDEQYF. The CDR3 coding sequence is TGTGCCTGGAGTGGGCCCTTGACAGGGACCGACGAGCAGTACTTC.

The V call is TRBV6-1, the J call TRBJ1-1; D unresolved. The CDR3 is made up of 15 amino acids. The germline CDR1 and CDR2 sequences are MNHNS and SASEGT. Trimming cost V 2 bases and J 3 bases, with 13 bases left between them. The CDR3 DNA sequence: TGTGCCAGCAGTGAAATGAGTAGGGTGGACACTGAAGCTTTCTTT. Amino acids: CASSEMSRVDTEAFF.

The chain carries TRBV19 and TRBJ2-7; D gene ambiguous. The V and J ends lost 4 bases and 3 bases respectively, with 13 bases between them. This CDR3 spans 14 amino acids. Germline lookup yields CDR1 LNHDA and CDR2 SQIVND (reference sequence). The CDR3 DNA is TGTGCCAGTAGTAAGACTTCTGATTACTACGAGCAGTACTTC. Translated, it gives CASSKTSDYYEQYF. The full variable domain, with the rest looked up from reference TRBV19 and TRBJ2-7, is DGGITQSPKYLFRKEGQNVTLSCEQNLNHDAMYWYRQDPGQGLRLIYYSQIVNDFQKGDIAEGYSVSREKKESFPLTVTSAQKNPTAFYLCASSKTSDYYEQYFGPGTRLTVT.

This clonotype has a handful of counts. This CDR3 reads CASSQGSWATYEQYF. The CDR3 DNA is TGTGCCAGCAGCCAAGGAAGTTGGGCCACCTACGAGCAGTACTTC. This chain uses TRBV3-1 with TRBJ2-7; no clear D gene. The ends were cut back, 1 base at V and 2 bases at J, with 12 bases in the middle. Germline assignment: CDR1 LGHDT and CDR2 YNNKEL (reference sequence). The CDR3 has 15 residues.

The chain employs TRBV24-1 and TRBJ2-3; D is uncertain. The length of the CDR3 is 11 residues. From germline, CDR1 is KGHDR and CDR2 SFDVKD. V dropped 7 bases and J dropped 7 bases, with 8 bases sitting between them. The CDR3 DNA sequence: TGTGCCACCAGCAATTCCTATACGCAGTATTTT. This gives the protein CATSNSYTQYF.

Only a few counts were recorded for this clonotype. As DNA, the CDR3 is TGTGCCAGCAGTAGCCAACCGGGGTTGAATGAAAAACTGTTTTTT. The encoded protein is CASSSQPGLNEKLFF. V usage is TRBV7-2 and J usage is TRBJ1-4; no clear D. With 6 bases removed from V and 5 bases from J, the gap between germline ends came to 16 bases. This CDR3 has 15 amino acids. The germline V gene encodes CDR1 SGHTA and CDR2 FQGNSA.

The chain combines TRBV3-1 with TRBJ1-3, with no clear D. V was pared by 3 bases and J by 4 bases, with 10 bases between. In germline, CDR1 is LGHDT, CDR2 YNNKEL (reference sequence). This CDR3 region has 14 residues. The CDR3 protein is CASSQWNGGNTIYF. In DNA form, the CDR3 reads TGTGCCAGCAGCCAGTGGAACGGGGGAAACACCATATATTTT.

This clonotype was seen at least ten times. The gene calls are TRBV3-1 and TRBJ1-5; unclear D gene. Germline CDR1 LGHDT, CDR2 YNNKEL (reference sequence). The CDR3 sequence is 13 residues long. The V gene lost 0 bases and the J gene lost 7 bases, with 7 bases spanning the gap. As DNA, the CDR3 is TGTGCCAGCAGCCAAGATGCATGGCAGCCCCAGCATTTT. This sequence encodes CASSQDAWQPQHF.

J is TRBJ1-1 and V is TRBV4-3; no clear D gene. Trimming left V 4 bases short and J 1 base short, with 16 bases between. CDR1 and CDR2 (germline): LGHNA, YSLEER. The CDR3 totals 16 residues. Here the CDR3 reads CASSPESGSTNTEAFF. In DNA, the CDR3 is TGCGCCAGCAGCCCTGAGTCGGGTTCGACGAACACTGAAGCTTTCTTT.

The chain has TRBV29-1 and TRBJ2-5, with 7 positions matching TRBD2. Losses at the gene ends were 6 bases for V and 1 base for J; bases not matched to a gene: 8. Germline loops: CDR1 SQVTM, CDR2 ANQGSEA. The CDR3 totals 14 residues. The CDR3 DNA sequence: TGCAGCGTCCGTGGGGGGGGAGGCCAAGAGACCCAGTACTTC. This gives the protein CSVRGGGGQETQYF.

This clonotype appeared many times. The chain is built from TRBV6-2 or TRBV6-3 and TRBJ1-2; 7 nucleotides match TRBD1. The CDR3 has 14 residues. J lost 4 bases, V lost 6 bases, and 8 bases had no gene match. Germline V gene sequence: CDR1 MNHEY, CDR2 SVGEGT. The chain's CDR3 is CASRELGGGYGYTF. The CDR3 DNA follows: TGTGCCAGCAGAGAATTAGGGGGCGGCTATGGCTACACCTTC.